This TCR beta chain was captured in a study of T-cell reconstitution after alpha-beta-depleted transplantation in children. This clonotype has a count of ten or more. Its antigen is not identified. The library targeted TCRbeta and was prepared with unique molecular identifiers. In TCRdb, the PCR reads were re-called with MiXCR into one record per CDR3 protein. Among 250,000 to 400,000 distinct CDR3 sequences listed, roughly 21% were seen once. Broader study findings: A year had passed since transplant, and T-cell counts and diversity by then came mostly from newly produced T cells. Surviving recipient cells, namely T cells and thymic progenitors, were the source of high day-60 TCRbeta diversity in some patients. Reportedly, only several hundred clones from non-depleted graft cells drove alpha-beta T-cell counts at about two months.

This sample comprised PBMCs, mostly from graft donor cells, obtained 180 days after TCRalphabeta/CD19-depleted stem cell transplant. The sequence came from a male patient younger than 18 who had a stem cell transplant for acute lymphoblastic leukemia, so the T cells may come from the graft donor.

The CDR3 DNA sequence: TGTGCCAGCAGCTCACCTCCCGGGACTAGCGGGAGGGCCCTTAAGACCCAGTACTTC. This translates into CASSSPPGTSGRALKTQYF. The chain has TRBV11-2 and TRBJ2-5; 16 nucleotides agree with TRBD2. Per germline, CDR1 SGHAT and CDR2 FQNNGV. V gave up 4 bases and J gave up 6 bases; unmatched junction bases: 14. The CDR3 is made up of 19 amino acids.